This entry describes one TCR beta chain. These data are taken from a study of blood T cell repertoires in COVID-19. Study-level information: Samples of COVID-19 (acute and convalescent) were obtained from the United States, Italy and Spain. Sources were T cells, B-cell-depleted T cells, or PBMCs; the material itself was cDNA or gDNA.

Germline V gives CDR1 LGHNA, CDR2 YSLEER. The germline V and J ends were trimmed by 0 bases and 1 base, with 8 bases remaining between them. This CDR3 has 15 amino acids. Original analysis: Amplification of reference gene primers provided the estimated nucleated cell counts. Clones were read by immunoSEQ multiplex PCR, and TCRdb kept only the in-frame ones, dropping some. V, J and clone size are those of that table, while D and trimming were read from the DNA. The data hold tens of thousands of clones, with approximately 80% observed a single time. The sample was peripheral blood. The rearrangement uses TRBV4-3 and TRBJ2-3; D remains unclear. The TCR originated in a man in his 70s with COVID-19, enrolled during active disease. As DNA, the CDR3 is TGCGCCAGCAGCCAAGAGAGGTATGGCACAGATACGCAGTATTTT. It translates to CASSQERYGTDTQYF.